The 18 T cell receptor beta chains listed next were all sequenced from one sample in a study of OX40 agonist ivuxolimab in advanced cancers. The repertoire was sequenced with immunoSEQ multiplex PCR; TCRdb's copy has only in-frame clones and lacks some. The table has 30,000 to 40,000 clones, approximately 89% seen once. The specimen comprised CD4+ or CD8+ T cells sorted from blood, sampled in a trial of the OX40 agonist ivuxolimab. The source of these receptors is an adult with an advanced solid tumor such as melanoma, head and neck, liver or kidney cancer.

This clone was picked up one time. V gene TRBV6-5 combines with J gene TRBJ2-7; 7 bases match TRBD1. This CDR3 has 12 residues. The germline V gene has CDR1 MNHEY and CDR2 SVGAGI. Trimming cost V 7 bases and J 3 bases; bases outside gene matches: 3. CDR3 in DNA: TGTGCCAGCAAGACAGGGTACTACGAGCAGTACTTC. It yields the protein CASKTGYYEQYF.

V and J are TRBV7-3 and TRBJ2-7; tentative D call: TRBD1 (5 bases). Per germline, CDR1 SGHTA and CDR2 FQGTGA. The CDR3 runs 14 residues. The V gene lost 6 bases and the J gene lost 6 bases, with 18 bases spanning the gap. The CDR3 nucleotides are TGTGCCAGCAGTCATAAAATCCAGGGCCTCGAGCAGTACTTC. As protein: CASSHKIQGLEQYF.

The chain combines TRBV18 with TRBJ2-1; no reliable D call. Trimming left V 3 bases short and J 3 bases short, with 6 bases between. The germline V gene encodes CDR1 KGHSH and CDR2 LQKENI. This CDR3 is 13 amino acids long. The CDR3 reads CASSPTSYNEQFF. In DNA, the CDR3 is TGTGCCAGCTCACCGACAAGCTACAATGAGCAGTTCTTC.

The rearrangement uses TRBV7-3 and TRBJ2-2; D may be TRBD2 (6 bases). Germline lookup yields CDR1 SGHTA and CDR2 FQGTGA. The V gene lost 5 bases and the J gene lost 6 bases, with 13 bases spanning the gap. The CDR3 covers 14 residues. The CDR3 DNA reads as TGTGCCAGCAGCCTGGGAAGGGAGGCCGGGGAGCTGTTTTTT. This sequence encodes CASSLGREAGELFF.

V gene TRBV9 combines with J gene TRBJ2-5; no reliable D call. The V end lost 4 bases, the J end lost 4 bases, and 11 bases lay between the germline ends. CDR1 and CDR2 from the germline V gene are SGDLS and YYNGEE. CDR3 length equals 13 residues. CDR3 bases: TGTGCCAGCAGCATGACTCCCCCAGAGACCCAGTACTTC. Residues: CASSMTPPETQYF. The whole variable domain, filled in from reference TRBV9 and TRBJ2-5, reads DSGVTQTPKHLITATGQRVTLRCSPRSGDLSVYWYQQSLDQGLQFLIQYYNGEERAKGNILERFSAQQFPDLHSELNLSSLELGDSALYFCASSMTPPETQYFGPGTRLLVL.

The rearrangement joins TRBV30 to TRBJ1-5; no reliable D call. Germline loops: CDR1 GTSNPN, CDR2 SVGIG (reference sequence). Trimming left V 2 bases short and J 3 bases short, with 11 bases between. This CDR3 region has 14 residues. The DNA of the CDR3 is TGTGCCTGGAGTCTGGACCTCCTCAATCAGCCCCAGCATTTT. It codes for CAWSLDLLNQPQHF.

This sequence joins TRBV5-1 and TRBJ2-5; D not resolved. This CDR3 region has 14 residues. Germline V lookup: CDR1 SGHRS, CDR2 YFSETQ. V was trimmed by 4 bases and J by 7 bases, leaving 17 bases between them. The DNA for the CDR3 is TGCGCCAGCAGCCCCCCGGTGGCCTCGGGGACCCAGTACTTC. This codes for CASSPPVASGTQYF.

V usage is TRBV6-4 and J usage is TRBJ2-1, with 14 bases fitting TRBD2. This CDR3 has 14 residues. V shed 5 bases, J shed 8 bases, and the junction held 2 bases outside the gene matches. The V gene's germline CDR1 is MRHNA and CDR2 SNTAGT. CDR3 in amino acids: CASSRTSGGYEQFF. The CDR3 DNA follows: TGTGCCAGCAGTAGGACTAGCGGGGGGTATGAGCAGTTCTTC.

This clone appeared a few times. The rearrangement uses TRBV30 and TRBJ1-4; no clear D gene. Germline CDR1 is GTSNPN and CDR2 is SVGIG (reference sequence). The CDR3 consists of 12 residues. V was pared by 4 bases and J by 4 bases, with 7 bases between. CDR3 sequence: CAWTDNNEKLFF. The CDR3 coding sequence is TGTGCCTGGACAGACAATAATGAAAAACTGTTTTTT.

The V and J genes are TRBV20-1 and TRBJ2-7; D is unresolved. V gave up 3 bases and J gave up 4 bases, with 7 bases separating them. CDR1 is DFQATT and CDR2 is SNEGSKA in the germline V gene (reference sequence). This CDR3 region has 11 residues. The CDR3 DNA follows: TGCAGTGCTAGGCTCAGGTACGAGCAGTACTTC. Translation: CSARLRYEQYF.

This clone was found once. The sample contains more than one DNA sequence encoding this CDR3. The chain employs TRBV15 and TRBJ1-1, with a tentative D call TRBD1 (5 bases). Germline CDR1 reads LNHNV; CDR2 reads YYDKDF (reference sequence). Trimming left V 6 bases short and J 5 bases short, with 16 bases between. CDR3 length equals 14 residues. Here the CDR3 reads CATSRGGRGTEAFF. The CDR3, as DNA: TGTGCCACCAGTAGGGGCGGTAGGGGAACTGAAGCTTTCTTT.

The CDR3 DNA sequence: TGTGCCAGCAATTTCCAGCCCCAGCATTTT. Translation: CASNFQPQHF. The V gene is TRBV28, the J gene TRBJ1-5; D call uncertain. Trimming took off 7 bases at V and 7 bases at J, with 5 bases between the two ends. CDR1 MDHEN and CDR2 SYDVKM come from the germline V gene. This CDR3 spans 10 amino acids. Based on the CDR3 plus reference TRBV28 and TRBJ1-5, the full variable domain is DVKVTQSSRYLVKRTGEKVFLECVQDMDHENMFWYRQDPGLGLRLIYFSYDVKMKEKGDIPEGYSVSREKKERFSLILESASTNQTSMYLCASNFQPQHFGDGTRLSIL.

The table lists this clone with a count of one. The chain links TRBV4-1 to TRBJ1-2; no clear D gene. CDR1 is MGHRA and CDR2 is YSYEKL in the germline V gene. The CDR3 totals 13 residues. V lost 2 bases and J 7 bases, leaving 11 bases between the germline ends. The CDR3, as DNA: TGCGCCAGCAGCCAACCCCTCCTTGGTGGCTACACCTTC. Protein: CASSQPLLGGYTF.

This rearrangement joins TRBV4-2 to TRBJ2-2; a possible D gene is TRBD2 (5 bases). The length of the CDR3 is 14 residues. Trimming cost V 7 bases and J 5 bases, with 14 bases left between them. The germline V gene encodes CDR1 LGHNA and CDR2 YNFKEQ. The CDR3 here is CASNGLARTGELFF. The CDR3 bases are TGTGCCAGCAACGGGCTAGCTCGGACCGGGGAGCTGTTTTTT.

The chain combines TRBV6-6 with TRBJ1-3; tentatively, D is TRBD1 (5 bases). The CDR3 runs 14 residues. The V gene's germline CDR1 is MNHNY and CDR2 SVGAGI (reference sequence). Trimming took off 11 bases at V and 3 bases at J, with 17 bases between the two ends. CDR3 sequence (DNA): TGTGCCGTCTTCAACGGGGGGGGTGGAAACACCATATATTTT. It yields the protein CAVFNGGGGNTIYF.

The chain recombines TRBV7-9 with TRBJ2-5; D is undetermined. There are 14 residues in the CDR3. V was cut by 3 bases and J by 0 bases, with 8 bases left in between. The germline gives CDR1 SEHNR, CDR2 FQNEAQ (reference sequence). The chain's CDR3 is CASSFGSDQETQYF. Written as DNA, the CDR3 is TGTGCCAGCAGCTTTGGTTCAGACCAAGAGACCCAGTACTTC.

In DNA, the CDR3 is TGTGCCAGCAGTTTACAGGGTGACTATGGCTACACCTTC. Translation: CASSLQGDYGYTF. The chain employs TRBV27 and TRBJ1-2, with D perhaps TRBD1 (5 bases). The V gene lost 2 bases and the J gene lost 3 bases, with 7 bases spanning the gap. The CDR3 contains 13 residues. The V gene's germline CDR1 is MNHEY and CDR2 SMNVEV (reference sequence).

The V and J genes are TRBV19 and TRBJ2-5; TRBD1 agrees at 7 bases. The V and J ends lost 6 bases and 0 bases, in that order; junction bases with no gene match: 10. Germline loops: CDR1 LNHDA, CDR2 SQIVND (reference sequence). The CDR3 runs 16 residues. CDR3 coding DNA: TGTGCCAGTAGCCGCCGGGGACAGCCGTACCAAGAGACCCAGTACTTC. It specifies CASSRRGQPYQETQYF.